What follows are 4 T cell receptor beta chains derived from one specimen sequenced in a study of beta chain features in type 1 diabetes. General study results and limits: Researchers report that Type 1 diabetes patients had moderately but significantly shorter TCRB CDR3s across all four CD4+ subsets.

Their antigen targets remain unknown. Reverse transcribing all isolated RNA meant expressed TCRB transcripts were sequenced. Assay used: immunoSEQ multiplex PCR; TCRdb lists only in-frame clones, some missing. The table lists more than 150,000 clones, approximately 8.8% of them singletons. Sample: central memory CD4+ T cells from blood. These receptors all stem from a woman younger than 45 with type 1 diabetes.

The table lists this clone with a few counts. CDR3: CASSLGTGESGELFF. CDR3 bases: TGTGCCAGCAGCTTAGGGACAGGGGAATCCGGGGAGCTGTTTTTT. This rearrangement joins TRBV7-2 to TRBJ2-2; 9 bases map to TRBD1. This CDR3 has 15 amino acids. J gave up 6 bases and V 1 base, and 3 bases lay outside the gene matches. Germline CDR1 and CDR2: SGHTA and FQGNSA.

This clone was seen many times. The V call is TRBV4-1, the J call TRBJ1-4; 8 bases map to TRBD1. Germline values: CDR1 MGHRA, CDR2 YSYEKL. This CDR3 spans 14 amino acids. The ends lost 4 bases at V and 13 bases at J; junction bases unmatched: 11. The CDR3 here is CASSPFDRGRGLFF. The CDR3 coding sequence is TGCGCCAGCAGCCCTTTCGACAGGGGTCGAGGACTGTTTTTT.

This clone was found a few times. The chain uses TRBV18 and TRBJ1-5; TRBD1 agrees at 7 bases. The CDR3 is 16 amino acids. Germline V CDR1 and CDR2: KGHSH, LQKENI. J gave up 3 bases and V 3 bases, and 8 bases lay outside the gene matches. CDR3 sequence reads: CASSPVSGQNNQPQHF. The CDR3 DNA reads as TGTGCCAGCTCACCCGTTTCGGGACAGAACAATCAGCCCCAGCATTTT.

The chain has TRBV7-9 and TRBJ1-1; D may be TRBD1 (5 bases). V shed 3 bases and J shed 8 bases, with 13 bases lying between them. The length of the CDR3 is 13 residues. Germline CDR1 and CDR2: SEHNR and FQNEAQ (reference sequence). The CDR3 reads CASSFNGDSEAFF. The CDR3 bases are TGTGCCAGCAGCTTTAATGGGGACTCGGAAGCTTTCTTT.